This T cell receptor (beta chain) was found in a study of cytomegalovirus exposure and HLA in healthy donors. Though nominally healthy at sampling, donors likely had unrecorded immune exposures. Amplification used 60 Vbeta primers and 13 Jbeta primers. Here immunoSEQ multiplex PCR was the method, and the copy in TCRdb shows in-frame clones only, minus some. The sample records about 180,000 clones, less than 80% being singletons. Whole-study results and caveats: Altogether, 150 to 200 TCR beta chains were recorded as cytomegalovirus-associated. In a later analysis, a missense DCLRE1C variant was linked to TCR beta V- and J-gene trimming. Presence/absence comparisons presumed near-even sequencing depth among donors.

With respect to this clone: Its specificity is unknown.

Trimming pared 5 bases from V and 5 bases from J, leaving 6 bases between. The CDR3 runs 12 residues. CDR1 and CDR2 from the germline V gene are SNHLY and FYNNEI. The chain employs TRBV2 and TRBJ2-2, with D possibly being TRBD1 (5 bases). This clonotype was obtained from a middle-aged woman in good health and CMV-seronegative. The specimen was PBMCs. CDR3: CASSYRTGELFF. The CDR3, as DNA: TGTGCCAGCAGTTACAGGACCGGGGAGCTGTTTTTT.